The source of this TCR beta chain is a study of OX40 agonist ivuxolimab in advanced cancers. About the investigation overall: Ivuxolimab, which targeted the costimulatory receptor OX40 (CD134), was an agonistic, fully human IgG2 monoclonal antibody. Intravenous ivuxolimab was administered to patients every 2 weeks at six dose levels: 0.01, 0.1, 0.3, 1.5, 3 and 10 mg/kg. Of the approximately 53 patients in dose escalation, 19 had hepatocellular carcinoma, about 15 had melanoma, 9 had renal cell carcinoma and 9 had head and neck cancer. A male proportion of 70% to 90% and a mean age of about 60 years, ranging from 23 to 79, were recorded for the dose-escalation cohort. Patients were allowed to have had prior anti-PD-1, anti-PD-L1 or anti-CTLA-4 therapy, and more than 35% of the dose-escalation patients had been treated with checkpoint inhibitors. Partial responses occurred in three dose-escalation patients: two with cutaneous melanoma and one with hepatocellular carcinoma. Peripheral TCRbeta sequencing was intended to test whether TCR sequence diversity was altered and clonal T-cell expansion was caused by ivuxolimab. The paper covers the monotherapy dose-escalation part of the phase I ivuxolimab trial, which included N of about 51 patients.

From the germline V gene (reference sequence), CDR1 is MNHEY and CDR2 is SMNVEV. V is clipped by 5 bases and J by 0 bases, and the sequence between their germline boundaries is 12 bases long. The CDR3 sequence holds 15 residues, the cysteine and phenylalanine included. Only CDR3 DNA is held: 45 bases, read in frame from base 1. The trial excluded patients who had a history of autoimmune disease or who were on systemic immunosuppression. In every dose cohort, peripheral blood was drawn for TCR sequencing at baseline, cycle 4 day 1, and cycle 7 day 1. The samples were drawn from a first-in-human, open-label, multicenter phase I dose-escalation trial of ivuxolimab. Adults with locally advanced or metastatic melanoma, renal cell carcinoma, hepatocellular carcinoma or head and neck squamous cell carcinoma were enrolled in the trial. Before TCR sequencing, CD4+ T cells and CD8+ T cells from peripheral blood were sorted into separate populations.

To sequence the TCRbeta CDR3 region, genomic DNA was isolated from the sorted cells. The immunoSEQ Assay was used to sequence the TCRbeta CDR3 regions. What TCRdb holds here is the immuneACCESS table cut down to in-frame rearrangements. Part of the clones is not present; checked against another copy, under half of the missing clones reflect an unresolved V gene, and the others are unexplained. The sample data list 55,000 to 80,000 clones, and about 85% of these were observed just once. In total, the top ten clones hold 2% to 2.5% of the sample. General study outcomes and caveats: Low levels of normalized T-cell clonal expansion were also seen in some patients who did not respond. The antigen specificity of the peripheral T cells that underwent clonal expansion was not determined. In the 0.1-3.0 mg/kg groups, partial responders were among the patients with the lowest normalized peripheral clonal expansion, particularly in CD8+ T cells. At doses from 0.1 to 3.0 mg/kg, clonal expansion was seen in both CD4+ and CD8+ blood T cells between baseline and week 6. After ivuxolimab, more expanded clones were found on average in CD8+ T cells than in CD4+ T cells.

On this clone itself: It lacks a known antigen. Base qualities were left out, and no much larger clone turns up one base away.

This sequence originates from an adult with an advanced solid tumor such as melanoma, head and neck, liver or kidney cancer. The material was CD4+ or CD8+ T cells sorted from blood, obtained in a trial of the OX40 agonist ivuxolimab. The sequence is built from TRBV27 and TRBJ2-3, with TRBD2 perhaps the D gene, on 5 matching bases. The DNA is as follows: TGTGCCAGCAGTGCGCCGGGATCTAGCACAGATACGCAGTATTTT. This codes for CASSAPGSSTDTQYF.